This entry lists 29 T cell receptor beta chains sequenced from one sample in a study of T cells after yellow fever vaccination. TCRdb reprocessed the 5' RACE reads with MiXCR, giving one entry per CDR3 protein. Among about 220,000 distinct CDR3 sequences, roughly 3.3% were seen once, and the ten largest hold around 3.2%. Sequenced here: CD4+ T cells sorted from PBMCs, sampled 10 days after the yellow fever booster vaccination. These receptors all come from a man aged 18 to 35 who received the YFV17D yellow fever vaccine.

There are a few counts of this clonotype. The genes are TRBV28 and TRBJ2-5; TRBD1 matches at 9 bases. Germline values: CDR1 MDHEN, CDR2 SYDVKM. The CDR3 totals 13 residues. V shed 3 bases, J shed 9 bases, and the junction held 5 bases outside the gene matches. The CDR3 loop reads CASSLTGGMAQYF. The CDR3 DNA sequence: TGTGCCAGCAGTTTGACAGGGGGAATGGCCCAGTACTTC.

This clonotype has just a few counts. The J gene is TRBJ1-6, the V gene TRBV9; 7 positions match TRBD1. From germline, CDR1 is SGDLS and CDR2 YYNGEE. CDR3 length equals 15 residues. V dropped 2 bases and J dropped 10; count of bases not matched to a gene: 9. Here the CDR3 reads CASSVATGLGSPLHF. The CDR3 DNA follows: TGTGCCAGCAGCGTCGCGACAGGGTTAGGCTCACCCCTCCACTTT.

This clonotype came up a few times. As DNA, the CDR3 is TGCGCCAGCAGCCGCTCGGACAGGTCCCTGGTCTATGGCTACACCTTC. It codes for CASSRSDRSLVYGYTF. The chain recombines TRBV4-3 with TRBJ1-2; 7 positions match TRBD1. The CDR3 totals 16 residues. V trimming: 4 bases; J trimming: 4 bases; junction bases outside the gene matches: 12. Germline V gives CDR1 LGHNA, CDR2 YSLEER.

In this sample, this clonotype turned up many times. CDR3 sequence reads: CASSPDRRGSPLHF. The CDR3 DNA is TGTGCCAGCAGTCCCGACAGGAGGGGATCACCCCTCCACTTT. J is TRBJ1-6 and V is TRBV6-2 or TRBV6-3, with D possibly being TRBD1 (6 bases). The CDR3 consists of 14 residues. Germline V CDR1 and CDR2: MNHEY, SVGEGT. V was shortened by 5 bases and J by 10 bases, with 15 bases between the two germline ends.

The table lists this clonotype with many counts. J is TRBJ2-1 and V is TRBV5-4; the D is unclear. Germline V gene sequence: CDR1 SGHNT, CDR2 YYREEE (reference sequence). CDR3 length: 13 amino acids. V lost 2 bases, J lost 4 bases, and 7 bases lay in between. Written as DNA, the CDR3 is TGTGCCAGCAGCTTTACGGAATACAATGAGCAGTTCTTC. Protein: CASSFTEYNEQFF.

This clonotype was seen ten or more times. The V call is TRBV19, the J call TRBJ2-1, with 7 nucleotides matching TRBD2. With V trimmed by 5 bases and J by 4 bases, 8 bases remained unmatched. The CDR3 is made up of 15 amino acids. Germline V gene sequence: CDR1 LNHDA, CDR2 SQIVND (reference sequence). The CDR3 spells CASSVQGGPYNEQFF. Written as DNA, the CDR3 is TGTGCCAGTAGTGTTCAGGGAGGGCCGTACAATGAGCAGTTCTTC.

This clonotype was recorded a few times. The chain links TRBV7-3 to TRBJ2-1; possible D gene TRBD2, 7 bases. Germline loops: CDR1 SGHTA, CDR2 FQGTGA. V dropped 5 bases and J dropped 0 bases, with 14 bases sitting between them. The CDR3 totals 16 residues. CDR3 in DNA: TGTGCCAGCAGCAGCCGAGGGGGGGGCTCCTACAATGAGCAGTTCTTC. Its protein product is CASSSRGGGSYNEQFF.

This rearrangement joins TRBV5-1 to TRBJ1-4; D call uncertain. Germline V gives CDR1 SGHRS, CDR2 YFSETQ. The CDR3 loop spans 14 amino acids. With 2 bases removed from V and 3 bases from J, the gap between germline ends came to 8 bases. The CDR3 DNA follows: TGCGCCAGCAGCTTTATTCCCGCTAATGAAAAACTGTTTTTT. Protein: CASSFIPANEKLFF.

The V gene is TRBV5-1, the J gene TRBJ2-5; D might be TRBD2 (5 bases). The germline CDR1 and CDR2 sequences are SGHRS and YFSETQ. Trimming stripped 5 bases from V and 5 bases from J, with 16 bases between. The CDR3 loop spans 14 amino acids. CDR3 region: CASRPGPTGETQYF. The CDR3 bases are TGCGCCAGCAGACCCGGACCCACGGGGGAGACCCAGTACTTC.

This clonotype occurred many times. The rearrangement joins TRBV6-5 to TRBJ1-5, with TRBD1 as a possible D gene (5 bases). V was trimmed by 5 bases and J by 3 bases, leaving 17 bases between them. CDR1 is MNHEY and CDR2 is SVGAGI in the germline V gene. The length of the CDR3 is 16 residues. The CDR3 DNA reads TGTGCCAGCAGTCGTGCCGCTCAGGGATACAATCAGCCCCAGCATTTT. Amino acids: CASSRAAQGYNQPQHF.

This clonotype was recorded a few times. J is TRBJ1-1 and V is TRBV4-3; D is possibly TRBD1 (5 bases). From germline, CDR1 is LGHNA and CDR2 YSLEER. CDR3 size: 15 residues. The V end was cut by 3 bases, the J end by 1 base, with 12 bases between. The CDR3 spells CASSQTQGPNTEAFF. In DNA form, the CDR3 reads TGCGCCAGCAGCCAGACCCAGGGACCGAACACTGAAGCTTTCTTT.

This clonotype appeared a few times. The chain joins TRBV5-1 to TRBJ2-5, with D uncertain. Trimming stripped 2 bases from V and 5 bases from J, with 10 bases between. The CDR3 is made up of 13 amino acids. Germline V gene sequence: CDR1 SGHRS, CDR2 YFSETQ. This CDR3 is CASSFRVEETQYF. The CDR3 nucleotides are TGCGCCAGCAGCTTCCGTGTTGAGGAGACCCAGTACTTC. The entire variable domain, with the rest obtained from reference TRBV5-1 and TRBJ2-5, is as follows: KAGVTQTPRYLIKTRGQQVTLSCSPISGHRSVSWYQQTPGQGLQFLFEYFSETQRNKGNFPGRFSGRQFSNSRSEMNVSTLELGDSALYLCASSFRVEETQYFGPGTRLLVL.

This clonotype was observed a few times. This CDR3 reads CASSDRPLNEQYF. The DNA of the CDR3 is TGTGCCAGCAGCGACCGCCCCCTGAACGAGCAGTACTTC. The chain joins TRBV3-1 to TRBJ2-7, with unresolved D. The CDR3 extends over 13 amino acids. The V gene lost 5 bases and the J gene lost 5 bases, with 13 bases spanning the gap. Looked up from germline, CDR1 is LGHDT and CDR2 is YNNKEL (reference sequence).

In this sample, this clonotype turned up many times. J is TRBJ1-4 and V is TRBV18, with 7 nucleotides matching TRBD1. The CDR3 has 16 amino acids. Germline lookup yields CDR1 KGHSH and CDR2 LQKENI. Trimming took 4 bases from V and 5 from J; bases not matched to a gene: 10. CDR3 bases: TGTGCCAGCTCACGAGGGGGCCTTTGGGGGAATGAAAAACTGTTTTTT. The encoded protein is CASSRGGLWGNEKLFF.

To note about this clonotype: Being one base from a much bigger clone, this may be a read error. The CDR3 region has the DNA TGCGCCAGCGGCTTGTCTGAATATACCGGGGAGCTGTTTTTT. Its protein is CASGLSEYTGELFF. This chain uses TRBV5-1 with TRBJ2-2; D is unclear. Germline CDR1 reads SGHRS; CDR2 reads YFSETQ. This CDR3 region has 14 residues.

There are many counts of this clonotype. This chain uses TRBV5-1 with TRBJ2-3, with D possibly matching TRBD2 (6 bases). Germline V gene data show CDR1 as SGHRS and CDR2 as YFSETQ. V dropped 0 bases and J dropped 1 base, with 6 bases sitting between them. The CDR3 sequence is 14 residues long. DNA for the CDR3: TGCGCCAGCAGCTTGGCTAGCGGCACAGATACGCAGTATTTT. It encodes CASSLASGTDTQYF.

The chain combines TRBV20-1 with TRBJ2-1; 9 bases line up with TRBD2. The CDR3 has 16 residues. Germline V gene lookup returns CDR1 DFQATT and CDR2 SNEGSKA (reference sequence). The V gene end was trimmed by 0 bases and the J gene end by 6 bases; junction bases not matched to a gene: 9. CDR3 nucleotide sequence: TGCAGTGCTAGAGAAATTAGCGGGGGACTGAGCAATGAGCAGTTCTTC. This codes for CSAREISGGLSNEQFF.

The CDR3 loop reads CASSLDVNQPQHF. Written as DNA, the CDR3 is TGTGCCAGCAGCTTAGACGTAAATCAGCCCCAGCATTTT. V gene TRBV7-2 combines with J gene TRBJ1-5, with unresolved D. Trimming removed 1 base at V and 4 bases at J, with 5 bases between. Germline CDR1 SGHTA, CDR2 FQGNSA. There are 13 residues in the CDR3.

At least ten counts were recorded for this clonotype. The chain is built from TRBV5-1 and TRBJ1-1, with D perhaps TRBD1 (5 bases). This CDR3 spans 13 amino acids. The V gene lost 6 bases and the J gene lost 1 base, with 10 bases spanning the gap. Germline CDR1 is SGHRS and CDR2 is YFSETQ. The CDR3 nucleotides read TGCGCCAGCAACAACGGGGGGAACACTGAAGCTTTCTTT. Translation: CASNNGGNTEAFF.

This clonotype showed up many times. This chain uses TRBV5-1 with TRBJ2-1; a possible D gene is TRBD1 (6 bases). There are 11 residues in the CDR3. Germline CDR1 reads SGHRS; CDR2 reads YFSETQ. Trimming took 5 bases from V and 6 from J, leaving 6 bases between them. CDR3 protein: CASRQGNEQFF. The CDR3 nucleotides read TGCGCCAGCAGACAGGGCAATGAGCAGTTCTTC.

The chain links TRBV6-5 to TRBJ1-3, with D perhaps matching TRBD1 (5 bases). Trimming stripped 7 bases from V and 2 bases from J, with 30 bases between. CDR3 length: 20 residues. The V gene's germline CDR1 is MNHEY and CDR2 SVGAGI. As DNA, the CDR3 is TGTGCCAGCACGATTGGGAGGGGTCAATCGGGCGACAACGCTGGAAACACCATATATTTT. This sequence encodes CASTIGRGQSGDNAGNTIYF.

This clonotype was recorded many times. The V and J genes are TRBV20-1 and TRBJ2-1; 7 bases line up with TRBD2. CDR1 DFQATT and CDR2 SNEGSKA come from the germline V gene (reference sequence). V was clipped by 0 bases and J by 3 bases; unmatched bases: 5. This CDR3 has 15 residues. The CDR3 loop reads CSARDQRGFYNEQFF. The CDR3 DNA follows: TGCAGTGCTAGAGATCAGCGGGGATTCTACAATGAGCAGTTCTTC.

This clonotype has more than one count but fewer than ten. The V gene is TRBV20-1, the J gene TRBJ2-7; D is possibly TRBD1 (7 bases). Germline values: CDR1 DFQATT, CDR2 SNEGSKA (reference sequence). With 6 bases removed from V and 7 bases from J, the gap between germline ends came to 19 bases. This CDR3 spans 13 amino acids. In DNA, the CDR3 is TGCAGTGCCGGCGGGACAGTGAGGTTGGAGCAGTACTTC. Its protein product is CSAGGTVRLEQYF.

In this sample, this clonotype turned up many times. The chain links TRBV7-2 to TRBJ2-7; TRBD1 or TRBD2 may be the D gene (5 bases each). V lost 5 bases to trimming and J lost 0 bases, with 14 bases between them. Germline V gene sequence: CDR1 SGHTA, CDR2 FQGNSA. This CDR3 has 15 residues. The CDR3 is CASSGGHASSYEQYF. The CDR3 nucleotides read TGTGCCAGCAGCGGAGGACACGCAAGCTCCTACGAGCAGTACTTC.

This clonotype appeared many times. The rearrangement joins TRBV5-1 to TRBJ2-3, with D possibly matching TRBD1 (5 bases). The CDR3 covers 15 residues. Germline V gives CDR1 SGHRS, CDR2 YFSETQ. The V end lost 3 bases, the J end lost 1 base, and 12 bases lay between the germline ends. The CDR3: CASSSTGSRTDTQYF. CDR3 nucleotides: TGCGCCAGCAGCTCCACAGGTTCCCGCACAGATACGCAGTATTTT.

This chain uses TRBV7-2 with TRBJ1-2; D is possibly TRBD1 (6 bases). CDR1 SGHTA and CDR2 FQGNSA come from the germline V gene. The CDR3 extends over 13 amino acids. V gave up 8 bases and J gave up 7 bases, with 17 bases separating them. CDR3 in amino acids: CASLSLAGAGYTF. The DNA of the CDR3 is TGTGCCAGCCTCTCCCTGGCAGGGGCTGGCTACACCTTC.

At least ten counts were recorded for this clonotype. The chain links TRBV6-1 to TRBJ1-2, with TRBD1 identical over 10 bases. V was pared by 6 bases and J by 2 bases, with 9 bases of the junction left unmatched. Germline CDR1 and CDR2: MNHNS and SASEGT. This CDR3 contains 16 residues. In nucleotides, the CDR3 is TGTGCCAGCAGGGCCGGGACAGGGGAGACGAACTATGGCTACACCTTC. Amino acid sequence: CASRAGTGETNYGYTF.

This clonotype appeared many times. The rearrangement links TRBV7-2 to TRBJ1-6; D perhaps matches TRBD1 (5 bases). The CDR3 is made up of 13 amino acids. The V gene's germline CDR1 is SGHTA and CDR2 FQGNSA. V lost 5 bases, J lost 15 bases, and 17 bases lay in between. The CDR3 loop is CASSHSGLRILHF. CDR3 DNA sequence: TGTGCCAGCAGCCACTCGGGGCTTAGGATCCTCCACTTT.

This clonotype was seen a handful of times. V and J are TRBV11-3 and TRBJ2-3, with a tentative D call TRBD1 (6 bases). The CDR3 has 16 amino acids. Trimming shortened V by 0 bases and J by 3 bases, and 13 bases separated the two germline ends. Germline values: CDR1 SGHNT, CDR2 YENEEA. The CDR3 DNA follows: TGTGCCAGCAGCTTAGATCAGGTACAGGGTACAGATACGCAGTATTTT. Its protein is CASSLDQVQGTDTQYF.